Shown below are 19 T cell receptor beta chains from a single sample sequenced in a study of blood T cell repertoires in COVID-19. Using immunoSEQ multiplex PCR, the repertoire was profiled, and TCRdb retains in-frame clones only, with some absent. This sample has 200,000 to 300,000 clones, with about 83% found just once. The specimen sequenced was peripheral blood. These receptors originate from a middle-aged woman who had recovered from COVID-19.

The genes are TRBV27 and TRBJ2-3, with 9 bases lining up with TRBD2. In germline, CDR1 is MNHEY, CDR2 SMNVEV (reference sequence). The CDR3 consists of 15 residues. Unmatched junction bases numbered 4, after V lost 3 bases and J lost 3 bases. CDR3: CASSLYLAGTDTQYF. The CDR3 DNA reads TGTGCCAGCAGTTTGTATCTAGCGGGGACAGATACGCAGTATTTT.

This chain links TRBV4-1 with TRBJ2-3, with 9 bases fitting TRBD1. The CDR3 is 16 residues long. Trimming removed 2 bases from V and 3 bases from J; junction bases left unmatched: 6. Germline CDR1 MGHRA, CDR2 YSYEKL. CDR3 in amino acids: CASSQTGTGWTDTQYF. The CDR3 nucleotides are TGCGCCAGCAGCCAAACCGGGACAGGGTGGACAGATACGCAGTATTTT.

The rearrangement links TRBV5-1 to TRBJ2-7; 12 bases line up with TRBD2. The J segment lost 2 bases and the V segment lost 3 bases, leaving 6 bases of the junction unmatched. The CDR3 is made up of 16 amino acids. Germline lookup yields CDR1 SGHRS and CDR2 YFSETQ. The CDR3 here is CASSSLAGGSTYEQYF. CDR3 bases: TGCGCCAGCAGCTCACTAGCGGGGGGATCAACCTACGAGCAGTACTTC.

The V and J genes are TRBV5-1 and TRBJ2-7, with 7 bases that match TRBD1. The CDR3 loop spans 14 amino acids. The V gene end was trimmed by 0 bases and the J gene end by 4 bases; junction bases not matched to a gene: 4. CDR1 is SGHRS, CDR2 YFSETQ, per germline. The CDR3 DNA is TGCGCCAGCAGCTTGGGGGACAGTGGGTACGAGCAGTACTTC. As protein: CASSLGDSGYEQYF. Filled out from reference TRBV5-1 and TRBJ2-7, the complete variable domain reads KAGVTQTPRYLIKTRGQQVTLSCSPISGHRSVSWYQQTPGQGLQFLFEYFSETQRNKGNFPGRFSGRQFSNSRSEMNVSTLELGDSALYLCASSLGDSGYEQYFGPGTRLTVT.

The chain recombines TRBV4-1 with TRBJ2-1, with no clear D. V lost 0 bases, J lost 8 bases, and 5 bases lay in between. CDR1 MGHRA and CDR2 YSYEKL come from the germline V gene. CDR3 size: 12 residues. The CDR3 DNA reads as TGCGCCAGCAGCCAAGATGCGGATGAGCAGTTCTTC. Translating it yields CASSQDADEQFF.

The chain recombines TRBV7-9 with TRBJ2-7; TRBD1 might be the D (5 bases). The CDR3 covers 14 residues. Trimming removed 2 bases at V and 1 base at J, with 9 bases between. In germline, CDR1 is SEHNR, CDR2 FQNEAQ (reference sequence). The CDR3 region has the DNA TGTGCCAGCAGCTTAAGTCAGGGATCCTACGAGCAGTACTTC. As protein: CASSLSQGSYEQYF.

The chain employs TRBV5-4 and TRBJ2-1; 7 bases are shared with TRBD2. Trimming took 4 bases from V and 6 from J; bases not matched to a gene: 4. The CDR3 is made up of 13 amino acids. Germline-derived CDR1 and CDR2 are SGHNT and YYREEE (reference sequence). CDR3 sequence: CASSLLATNEQFF. DNA of the CDR3: TGTGCCAGCAGCCTACTAGCGACCAATGAGCAGTTCTTC.

The chain carries TRBV5-6 and TRBJ1-6, with D unresolved. The germline gives CDR1 SGHDT, CDR2 YYEEEE. The V and J ends lost 4 bases and 7 bases respectively, with 15 bases between them. The CDR3 totals 15 residues. CDR3 residues: CASSHQWSRNSPLHF. The CDR3 region has the DNA TGTGCCAGCAGCCACCAGTGGTCCAGAAATTCACCCCTCCACTTT.

This clone was observed once. The chain links TRBV19 to TRBJ1-3, with no clear D. The V gene's germline CDR1 is LNHDA and CDR2 SQIVND (reference sequence). V lost 5 bases to trimming and J lost 0 bases, with 11 bases between them. The CDR3 length is 15 residues. Here the CDR3 DNA reads TGTGCCAGTAGTCCGCGGGGAGGCTCTGGAAACACCATATATTTT. Encoded protein: CASSPRGGSGNTIYF.

The V and J genes are TRBV12-3 or TRBV12-4 and TRBJ1-4; maybe TRBD1 (5 bases). The V and J ends lost 6 bases and 8 bases respectively, with 13 bases between them. The CDR3 length is 13 residues. The CDR3 region has the DNA TGTGCCAGCAGCCCGGGGGGGGAGGAAAAACTGTTTTTT. As protein: CASSPGGEEKLFF.

This chain uses TRBV4-2 with TRBJ2-7; 9 nucleotides align to TRBD1. The CDR3 spans 16 residues. Germline CDR1 LGHNA, CDR2 YNFKEQ. Losses at the gene ends were 1 base for V and 2 bases for J; bases not matched to a gene: 6. CDR3 loop: CASSQVRQGGTYEQYF. The CDR3 coding sequence is TGTGCCAGCAGCCAAGTCCGACAGGGGGGGACCTACGAGCAGTACTTC.

CDR3 amino acids: CASSDAGSSYNSPLHF. CDR3 bases: TGTGCCAGCAGCGATGCCGGTAGCTCCTATAATTCACCCCTCCACTTT. The chain couples TRBV5-4 to TRBJ1-6; D is ambiguous. Germline V lookup: CDR1 SGHNT, CDR2 YYREEE (reference sequence). This CDR3 comprises 16 residues. Trimming took 4 bases from V and 0 from J, leaving 11 bases between them.

The chain carries TRBV28 and TRBJ2-7; perhaps TRBD1 as D (6 bases). The CDR3 runs to 14 residues. Trimming shortened V by 6 bases and J by 4 bases, and 16 bases separated the two germline ends. Germline V gene lookup returns CDR1 MDHEN and CDR2 SYDVKM. CDR3 amino acids: CASSPLTGGYEQYF. DNA for the CDR3: TGTGCCAGCAGCCCGTTGACAGGAGGATACGAGCAGTACTTC.

This chain links TRBV28 with TRBJ1-5; 12 nucleotides align to TRBD1. Germline lookup yields CDR1 MDHEN and CDR2 SYDVKM. The CDR3 covers 15 residues. V lost 5 bases and J lost 6; bases outside the gene matches: 5. The CDR3 protein is CASSAGTGGTQPQHF. CDR3 nucleotide sequence: TGTGCCAGCAGTGCCGGGACAGGGGGCACTCAGCCCCAGCATTTT.

This clone was seen a single time. The genes are TRBV30 and TRBJ2-7; 11 bases fit TRBD1. Trimming removed 1 base from V and 7 bases from J; junction bases left unmatched: 6. In germline, CDR1 is GTSNPN, CDR2 SVGIG (reference sequence). The CDR3 has 14 amino acids. CDR3 residues: CAWSDGQGAREQYF. The CDR3 DNA is TGTGCCTGGAGTGACGGACAGGGGGCAAGGGAGCAGTACTTC.

V gene TRBV28 combines with J gene TRBJ1-4; 7 bases align to TRBD1. The CDR3 runs to 15 residues. Per germline, CDR1 MDHEN and CDR2 SYDVKM. V gave up 6 bases and J gave up 0 bases; unmatched junction bases: 4. The CDR3 DNA sequence: TGTGCCAGCAGGACAGGGTCTTCAACTAATGAAAAACTGTTTTTT. Encoded protein: CASRTGSSTNEKLFF.

This chain joins TRBV6-5 and TRBJ1-2, with TRBD1 matching over 9 bases. J lost 9 bases, V lost 6 bases, and 11 bases had no gene match. Germline-derived CDR1 and CDR2 are MNHEY and SVGAGI. This CDR3 spans 14 amino acids. CDR3 residues: CASRQPGQGQSYTF. CDR3 coding DNA: TGTGCCAGCAGGCAACCGGGACAGGGCCAAAGCTACACCTTC.

This chain connects TRBV6-5 to TRBJ1-5, with D possibly matching TRBD1 (5 bases). The germline V and J ends were trimmed by 6 bases and 6 bases, with 15 bases remaining between them. The germline gives CDR1 MNHEY, CDR2 SVGAGI. The CDR3 totals 14 residues. This CDR3 reads CASSTGRKGQPQHF. CDR3 in DNA: TGTGCCAGCAGCACAGGACGTAAAGGTCAGCCCCAGCATTTT.

Concerning this clone itself: This sample includes further DNA sequences coding for the same CDR3. The gene calls are TRBV7-2 and TRBJ1-5, with TRBD1 as a possible D gene (6 bases). V lost 1 base, J lost 7 bases, and 8 bases lay in between. Germline CDR1 and CDR2: SGHTA and FQGNSA. The CDR3 totals 13 residues. The CDR3 DNA reads TGTGCCAGCAGCTTAGGTGGGGGCCAGCCCCAGCATTTT. Translation: CASSLGGGQPQHF.